These 6 T cell receptor beta chains came from one sample sequenced in a study of shared clonotypes between healthy human individuals. Profiled with immunoSEQ multiplex PCR; TCRdb holds only in-frame clones, not every one. The data contain 450,000 or so clones, around 77% of them seen just once; the ten biggest clones take up around 11%. Material: PBMCs. The origin of the receptors is a woman aged 40 to 50 in good health. Some clones in this sample may be carry-over from other donors' samples.

The V and J genes are TRBV10-3 and TRBJ1-2; D remains unclear. Per the germline V gene, CDR1 is ENHRY and CDR2 is SYGVKD. The CDR3 has 14 amino acids. Trimming removed 3 bases at V and 4 bases at J, with 12 bases between. CDR3 coding DNA: TGTGCCATCAGTGACGTGGGGAATAGCTATGGCTACACCTTC. The encoded protein is CAISDVGNSYGYTF.

This clone is a singleton in its sample. This likely came from a read error, as a far larger clone is one base away. The same CDR3 is also encoded by other DNA sequences in this sample. V usage is TRBV7-9 and J usage is TRBJ2-1; 9 bases line up with TRBD2. This CDR3 region has 15 residues. With 6 bases clipped from V and 0 bases from J, the junction kept 3 bases outside the gene matches. Germline V gives CDR1 SEHNR, CDR2 FQNEAQ (reference sequence). The CDR3 loop reads CASSFSGSSYNEQFF. The CDR3 nucleotides are TGTGCCAGCAGTTTTAGCGGGAGCTCCTACAATGAGCAGTTCTTC.

V gene TRBV27 combines with J gene TRBJ2-5; 7 bases match TRBD1. Gene TRBJ2-7 matches the end of the DNA better, so the J call may be wrong. Germline-derived CDR1 and CDR2 are MNHEY and SMNVEV (reference sequence). The CDR3 length is 15 residues. Here the CDR3 DNA reads TGTGCCAGCAGTCCCAGGGGGATCACGGGCTACGAGCAGTACTTC. As protein: CASSPRGITGYEQYF.

The V call is TRBV19, the J call TRBJ1-1, with D perhaps matching TRBD1 (5 bases). The CDR3 extends over 13 amino acids. CDR1 is LNHDA and CDR2 is SQIVND in the germline V gene (reference sequence). Trimming removed 6 bases from V and 3 bases from J, with 11 bases in between. The CDR3 nucleotides read TGTGCCAGTAGCCCTCTAGGGGACACTGAAGCTTTCTTT. This sequence encodes CASSPLGDTEAFF.

This chain uses TRBV2 with TRBJ1-4; a weak D match, TRBD1 (5 bases). This CDR3 spans 14 amino acids. The germline V gene has CDR1 SNHLY and CDR2 FYNNEI. V lost 5 bases and J 5 bases, leaving 12 bases between the germline ends. DNA of the CDR3: TGTGCCAGCAGTTCGGGACTCCGGAATGAAAAACTGTTTTTT. It yields the protein CASSSGLRNEKLFF.

The rearrangement uses TRBV7-9 and TRBJ2-1; TRBD2 matches at 11 bases. V was pared by 6 bases and J by 9 bases, with 13 bases of the junction left unmatched. The germline V gene encodes CDR1 SEHNR and CDR2 FQNEAQ (reference sequence). The CDR3 contains 16 residues. The CDR3 region has the DNA TGTGCCAGCAGGCCCTCGCCGGGACTAGCGGTTAGTGAGCAGTTCTTC. This codes for CASRPSPGLAVSEQFF.